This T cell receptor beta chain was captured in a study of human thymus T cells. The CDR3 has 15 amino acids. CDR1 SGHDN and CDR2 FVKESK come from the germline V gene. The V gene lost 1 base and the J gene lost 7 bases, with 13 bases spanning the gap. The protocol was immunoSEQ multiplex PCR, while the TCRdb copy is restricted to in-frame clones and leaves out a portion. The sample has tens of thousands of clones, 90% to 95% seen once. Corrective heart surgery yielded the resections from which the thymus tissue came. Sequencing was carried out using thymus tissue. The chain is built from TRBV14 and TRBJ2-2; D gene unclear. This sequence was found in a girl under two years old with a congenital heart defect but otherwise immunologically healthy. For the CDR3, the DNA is TGTGCCAGCAGCCAAGCCCAGTGGATGGACGGGGAGCTGTTTTTT. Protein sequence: CASSQAQWMDGELFF.